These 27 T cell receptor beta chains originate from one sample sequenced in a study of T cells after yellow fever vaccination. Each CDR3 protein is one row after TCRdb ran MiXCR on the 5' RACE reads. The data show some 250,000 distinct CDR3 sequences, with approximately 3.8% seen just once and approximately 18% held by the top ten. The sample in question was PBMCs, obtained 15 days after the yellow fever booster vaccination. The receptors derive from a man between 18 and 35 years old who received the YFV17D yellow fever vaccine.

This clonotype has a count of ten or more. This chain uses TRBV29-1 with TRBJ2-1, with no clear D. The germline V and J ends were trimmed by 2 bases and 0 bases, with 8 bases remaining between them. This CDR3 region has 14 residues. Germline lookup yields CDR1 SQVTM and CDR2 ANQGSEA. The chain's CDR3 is CSVELIISYNEQFF. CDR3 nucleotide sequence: TGCAGCGTTGAACTGATAATCTCCTACAATGAGCAGTTCTTC.

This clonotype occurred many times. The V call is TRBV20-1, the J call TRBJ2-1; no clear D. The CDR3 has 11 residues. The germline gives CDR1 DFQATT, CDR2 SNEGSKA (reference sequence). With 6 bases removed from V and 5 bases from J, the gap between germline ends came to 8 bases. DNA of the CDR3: TGCAGTGCAATGACAAACAATGAGCAGTTCTTC. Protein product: CSAMTNNEQFF.

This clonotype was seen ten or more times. CDR3 region: CASSLAGYEQYV. In DNA form, the CDR3 reads TGTGCCAGCAGTTTGGCGGGCTACGAGCAGTACGTC. This chain links TRBV28 with TRBJ2-7; possibly TRBD2 for D (5 bases). The germline V and J ends were trimmed by 3 bases and 3 bases, with 6 bases remaining between them. This CDR3 has 12 residues. The germline gives CDR1 MDHEN, CDR2 SYDVKM.

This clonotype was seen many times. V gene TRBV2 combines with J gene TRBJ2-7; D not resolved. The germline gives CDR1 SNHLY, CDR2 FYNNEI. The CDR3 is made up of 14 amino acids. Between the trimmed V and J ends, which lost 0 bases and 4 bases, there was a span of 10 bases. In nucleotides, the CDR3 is TGTGCCAGCAGTGAAGCGCGAACCCGTTACGAGCAGTACGTC. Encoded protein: CASSEARTRYEQYV.

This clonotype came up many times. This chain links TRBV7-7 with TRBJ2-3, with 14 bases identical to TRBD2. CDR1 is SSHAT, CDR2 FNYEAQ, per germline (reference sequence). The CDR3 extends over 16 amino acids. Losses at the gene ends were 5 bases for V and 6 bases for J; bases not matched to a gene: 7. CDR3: CASSPGLAGAGDTQYF. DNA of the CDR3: TGTGCCAGCAGCCCGGGACTAGCGGGGGCCGGGGATACGCAGTATTTT.

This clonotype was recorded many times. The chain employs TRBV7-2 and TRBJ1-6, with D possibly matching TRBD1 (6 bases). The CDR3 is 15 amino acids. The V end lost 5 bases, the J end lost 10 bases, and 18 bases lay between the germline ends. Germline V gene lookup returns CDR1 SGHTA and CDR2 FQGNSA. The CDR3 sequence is CASSPRGRGISPLHF. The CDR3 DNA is TGTGCCAGCAGCCCCCGAGGAAGGGGGATATCACCCCTCCACTTT.

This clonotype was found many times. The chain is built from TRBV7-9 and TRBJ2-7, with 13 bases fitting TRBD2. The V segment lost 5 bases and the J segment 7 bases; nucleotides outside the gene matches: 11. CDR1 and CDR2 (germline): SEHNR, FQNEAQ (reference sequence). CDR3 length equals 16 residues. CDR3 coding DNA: TGTGCCAGCAGCCTATCGGGACTAGCGGGACCTTGGGAGCAGTACTTC. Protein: CASSLSGLAGPWEQYF.

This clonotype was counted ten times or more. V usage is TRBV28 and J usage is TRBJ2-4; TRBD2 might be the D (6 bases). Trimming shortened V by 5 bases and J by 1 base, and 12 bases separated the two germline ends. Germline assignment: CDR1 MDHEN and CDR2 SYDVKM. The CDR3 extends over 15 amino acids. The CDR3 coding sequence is TGTGCCAGCAGTGGGGAGGAGGCGGCCAAAAACATTCAGTACTTC. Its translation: CASSGEEAAKNIQYF.

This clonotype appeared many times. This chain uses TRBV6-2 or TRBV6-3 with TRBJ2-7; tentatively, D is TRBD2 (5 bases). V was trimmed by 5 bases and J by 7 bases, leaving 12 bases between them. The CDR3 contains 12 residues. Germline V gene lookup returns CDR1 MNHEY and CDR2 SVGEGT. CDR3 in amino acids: CASSDYPGEQYF. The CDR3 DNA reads TGTGCCAGCAGTGACTACCCGGGAGAGCAGTACTTC.

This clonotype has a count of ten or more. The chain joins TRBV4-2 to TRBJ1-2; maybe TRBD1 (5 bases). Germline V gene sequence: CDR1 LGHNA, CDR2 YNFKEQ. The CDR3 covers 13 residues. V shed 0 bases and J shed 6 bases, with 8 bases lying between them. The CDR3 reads CASSQDRDHGYTF. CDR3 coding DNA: TGTGCCAGCAGCCAAGACAGGGATCATGGCTACACCTTC.

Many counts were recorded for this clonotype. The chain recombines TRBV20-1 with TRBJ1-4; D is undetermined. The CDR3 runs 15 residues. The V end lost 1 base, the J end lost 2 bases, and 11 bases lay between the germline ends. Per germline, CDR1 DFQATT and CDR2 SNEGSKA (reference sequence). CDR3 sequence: CSARANHATNEKLFF. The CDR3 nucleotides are TGCAGTGCTAGAGCCAACCATGCGACTAATGAAAAACTGTTTTTT.

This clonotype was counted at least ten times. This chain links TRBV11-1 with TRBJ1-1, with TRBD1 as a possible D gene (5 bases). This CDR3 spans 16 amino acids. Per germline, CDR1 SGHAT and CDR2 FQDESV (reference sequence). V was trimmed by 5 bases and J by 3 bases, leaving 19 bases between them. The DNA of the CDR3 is TGTGCCAGCAGCGAGCAGATATTAGGACATGACACTGAAGCTTTCTTT. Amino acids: CASSEQILGHDTEAFF.

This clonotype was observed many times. The CDR3 bases are TGTGCCCTTGGGGTGGGGGGCTACAATGAGCAGTTCTTC. Translation gives CALGVGGYNEQFF. This sequence joins TRBV30 and TRBJ2-1, with D maybe TRBD2 (6 bases). This CDR3 has 13 amino acids. Germline assignment: CDR1 GTSNPN and CDR2 SVGIG (reference sequence). V lost 8 bases and J 3 bases, leaving 14 bases between the germline ends. Full variable domain (missing parts from reference TRBV30 and TRBJ2-1): SQTIHQWPATLVQPVGSPLSLECTVEGTSNPNLYWYRQAAGRGLQLLFYSVGIGQISSEVPQNLSASRPQDRQFILSSKKLLLSDSGFYLCALGVGGYNEQFFGPGTRLTVL.

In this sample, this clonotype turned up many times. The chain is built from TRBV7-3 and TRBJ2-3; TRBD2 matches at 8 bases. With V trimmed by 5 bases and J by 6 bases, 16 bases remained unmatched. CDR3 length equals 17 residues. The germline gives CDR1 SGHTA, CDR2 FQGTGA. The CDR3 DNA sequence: TGTGCCAGCAGCCATTCGGTATCCGGGGGGGCGCCGGATACGCAGTATTTT. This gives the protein CASSHSVSGGAPDTQYF.

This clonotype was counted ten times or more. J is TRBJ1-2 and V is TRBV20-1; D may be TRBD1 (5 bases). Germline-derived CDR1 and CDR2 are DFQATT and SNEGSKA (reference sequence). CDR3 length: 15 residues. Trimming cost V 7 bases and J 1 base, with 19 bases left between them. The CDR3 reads CSGDRLRANNYGYTF. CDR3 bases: TGCAGTGGGGACCGGTTGAGGGCGAATAACTATGGCTACACCTTC.

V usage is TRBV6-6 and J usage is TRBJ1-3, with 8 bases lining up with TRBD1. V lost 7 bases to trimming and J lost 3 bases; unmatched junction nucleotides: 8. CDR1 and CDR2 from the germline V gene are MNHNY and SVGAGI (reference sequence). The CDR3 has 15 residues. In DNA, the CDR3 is TGTGCCAGCATAGCCGGGACAGGAGGTGGAAACACCATATATTTT. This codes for CASIAGTGGGNTIYF.

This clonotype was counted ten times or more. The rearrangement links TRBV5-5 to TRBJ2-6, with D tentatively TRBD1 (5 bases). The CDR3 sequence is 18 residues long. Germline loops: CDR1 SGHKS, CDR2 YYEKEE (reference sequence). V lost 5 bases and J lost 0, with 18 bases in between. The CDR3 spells CASSFTWTPSSGANVLTF. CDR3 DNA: TGTGCCAGCAGTTTCACGTGGACACCGAGCTCTGGGGCCAACGTCCTGACTTTC.

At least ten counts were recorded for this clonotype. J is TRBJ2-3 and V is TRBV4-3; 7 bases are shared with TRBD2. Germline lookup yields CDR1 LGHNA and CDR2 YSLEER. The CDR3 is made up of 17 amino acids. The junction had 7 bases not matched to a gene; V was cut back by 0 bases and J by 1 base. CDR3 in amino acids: CASSQDHSSGRTDTQYF. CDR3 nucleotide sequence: TGCGCCAGCAGCCAAGATCATTCTAGCGGTCGCACAGATACGCAGTATTTT.

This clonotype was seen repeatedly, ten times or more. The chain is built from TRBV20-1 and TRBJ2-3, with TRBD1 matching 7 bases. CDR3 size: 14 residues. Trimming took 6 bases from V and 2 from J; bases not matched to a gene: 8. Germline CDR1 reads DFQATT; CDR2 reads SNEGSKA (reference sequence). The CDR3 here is CSAQQGSPTDTQYF. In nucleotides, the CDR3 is TGCAGTGCACAACAGGGGAGTCCCACAGATACGCAGTATTTT.

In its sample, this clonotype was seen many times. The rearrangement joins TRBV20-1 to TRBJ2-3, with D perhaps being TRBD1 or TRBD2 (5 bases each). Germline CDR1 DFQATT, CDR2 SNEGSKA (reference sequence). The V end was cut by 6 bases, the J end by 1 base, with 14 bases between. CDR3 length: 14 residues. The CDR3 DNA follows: TGCAGTGCCGAGGGGCCCTCCCGCACAGATACGCAGTATTTT. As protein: CSAEGPSRTDTQYF.

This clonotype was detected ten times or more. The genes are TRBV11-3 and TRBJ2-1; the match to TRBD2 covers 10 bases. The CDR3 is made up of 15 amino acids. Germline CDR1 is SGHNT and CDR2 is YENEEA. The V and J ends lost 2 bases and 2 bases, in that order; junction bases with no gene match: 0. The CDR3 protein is CASSLTSGAYNEQFF. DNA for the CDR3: TGTGCCAGCAGCTTAACTAGCGGGGCCTACAATGAGCAGTTCTTC.

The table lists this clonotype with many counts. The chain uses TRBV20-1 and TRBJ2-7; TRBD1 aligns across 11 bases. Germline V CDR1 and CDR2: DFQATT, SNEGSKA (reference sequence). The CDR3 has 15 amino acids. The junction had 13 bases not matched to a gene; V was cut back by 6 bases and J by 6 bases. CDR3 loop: CSAISAGQGGIEQYF. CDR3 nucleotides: TGCAGTGCCATTAGTGCGGGACAGGGGGGGATCGAGCAGTACTTC.

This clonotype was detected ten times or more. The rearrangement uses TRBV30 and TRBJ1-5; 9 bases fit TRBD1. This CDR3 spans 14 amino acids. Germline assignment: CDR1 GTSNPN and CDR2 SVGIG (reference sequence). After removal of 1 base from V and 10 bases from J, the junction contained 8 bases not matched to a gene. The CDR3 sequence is CAWSGGTGGGPQHF. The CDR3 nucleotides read TGTGCCTGGAGTGGGGGTACAGGGGGCGGCCCCCAGCATTTT.

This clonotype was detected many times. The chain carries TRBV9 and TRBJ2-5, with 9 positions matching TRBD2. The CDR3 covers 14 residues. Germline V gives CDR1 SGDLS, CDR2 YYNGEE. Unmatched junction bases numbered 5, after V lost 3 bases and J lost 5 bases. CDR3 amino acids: CASSAGTSKETQYF. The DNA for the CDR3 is TGTGCCAGCAGCGCGGGGACTAGCAAGGAGACCCAGTACTTC.

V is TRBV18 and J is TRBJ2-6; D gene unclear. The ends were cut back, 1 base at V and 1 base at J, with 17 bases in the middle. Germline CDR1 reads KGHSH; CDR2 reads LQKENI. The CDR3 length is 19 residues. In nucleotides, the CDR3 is TGTGCCAGCTCACCACTTTATTTTCGGGTAGTATCTGGGGCCAACGTCCTGACTTTC. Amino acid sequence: CASSPLYFRVVSGANVLTF.

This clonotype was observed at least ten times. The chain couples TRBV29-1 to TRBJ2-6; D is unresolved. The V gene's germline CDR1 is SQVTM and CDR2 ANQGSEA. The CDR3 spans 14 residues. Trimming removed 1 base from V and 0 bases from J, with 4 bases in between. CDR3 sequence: CSVEVSSGANVLTF. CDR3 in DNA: TGCAGCGTTGAAGTAAGCTCTGGGGCCAACGTCCTGACTTTC.

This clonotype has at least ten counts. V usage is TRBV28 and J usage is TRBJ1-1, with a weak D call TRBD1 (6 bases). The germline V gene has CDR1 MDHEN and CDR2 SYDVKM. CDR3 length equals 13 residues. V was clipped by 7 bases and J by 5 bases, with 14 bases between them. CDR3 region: CASTPGGRTEAFF. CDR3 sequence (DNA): TGTGCCAGCACCCCTGGGGGGCGGACTGAAGCTTTCTTT.